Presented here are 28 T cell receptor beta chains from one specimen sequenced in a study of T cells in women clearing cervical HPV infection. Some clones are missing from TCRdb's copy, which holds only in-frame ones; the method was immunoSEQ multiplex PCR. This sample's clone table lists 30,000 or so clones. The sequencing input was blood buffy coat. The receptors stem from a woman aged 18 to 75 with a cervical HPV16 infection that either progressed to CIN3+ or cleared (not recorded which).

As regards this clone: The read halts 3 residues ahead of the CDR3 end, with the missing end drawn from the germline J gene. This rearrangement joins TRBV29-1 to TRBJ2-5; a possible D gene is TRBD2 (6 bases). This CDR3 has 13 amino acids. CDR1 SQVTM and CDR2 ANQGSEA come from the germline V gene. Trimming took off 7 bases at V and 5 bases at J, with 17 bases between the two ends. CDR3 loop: CSGVIGTFETQYF. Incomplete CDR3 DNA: TGCAGCGGAGTCATTGGGACTTTTGAGACC. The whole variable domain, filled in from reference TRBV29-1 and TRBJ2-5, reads SAVISQKPSRDICQRGTSLTIQCQVDSQVTMMFWYRQQPGQSLTLIATANQGSEATYESGFVIDKFPISRPNLTFSTLTVSNMSPEDSSIYLCSGVIGTFETQYFGPGTRLLVL.

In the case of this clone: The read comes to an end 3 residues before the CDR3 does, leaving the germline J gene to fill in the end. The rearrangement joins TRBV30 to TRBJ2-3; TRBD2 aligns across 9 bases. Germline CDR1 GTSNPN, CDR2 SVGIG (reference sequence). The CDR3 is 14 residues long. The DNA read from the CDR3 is TGTGCCTGGGGACCCCCGGGACTAGCTTCATCG. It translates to CAWGPPGLASS. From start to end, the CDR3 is CAWGPPGLASSQYF. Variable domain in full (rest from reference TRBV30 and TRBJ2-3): SQTIHQWPATLVQPVGSPLSLECTVEGTSNPNLYWYRQAAGRGLQLLFYSVGIGQISSEVPQNLSASRPQDRQFILSSKKLLLSDSGFYLCAWGPPGLASSQYFGPGTRLTVL.

The part of the CDR3 DNA that was read is TGTGCCATCAGTACGGGACAGGCGTACGAG. This encodes CAISTGQAYE. The whole CDR3 reads CAISTGQAYEQYF. The genes are TRBV10-3 and TRBJ2-7, with 8 positions matching TRBD1. The CDR3 goes on 3 residues after the read ends, and that part is filled in from the germline J gene. The length of the CDR3 is 13 residues. Germline V CDR1 and CDR2: ENHRY, SYGVKD. V shed 5 bases, J shed 4 bases, and the junction held 4 bases outside the gene matches.

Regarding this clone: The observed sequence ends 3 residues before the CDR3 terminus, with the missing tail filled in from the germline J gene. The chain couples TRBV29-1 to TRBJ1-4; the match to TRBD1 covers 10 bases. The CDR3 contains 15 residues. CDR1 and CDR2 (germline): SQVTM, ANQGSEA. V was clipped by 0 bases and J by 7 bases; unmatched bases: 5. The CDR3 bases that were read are TGCAGCGTTGAAGAGACAGGGGGCGAGGGTGAAAAA. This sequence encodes CSVEETGGEGEK. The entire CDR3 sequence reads CSVEETGGEGEKLFF.

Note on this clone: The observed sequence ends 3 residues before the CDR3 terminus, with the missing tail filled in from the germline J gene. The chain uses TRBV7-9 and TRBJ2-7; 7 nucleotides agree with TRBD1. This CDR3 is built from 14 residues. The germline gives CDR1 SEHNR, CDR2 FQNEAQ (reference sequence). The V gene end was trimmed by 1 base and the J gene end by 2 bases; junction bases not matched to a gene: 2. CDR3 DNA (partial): TGTGCCAGCAGCTTAGTCGACAGGGCCTACGAG. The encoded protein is CASSLVDRAYE. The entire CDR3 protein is CASSLVDRAYEQYF.

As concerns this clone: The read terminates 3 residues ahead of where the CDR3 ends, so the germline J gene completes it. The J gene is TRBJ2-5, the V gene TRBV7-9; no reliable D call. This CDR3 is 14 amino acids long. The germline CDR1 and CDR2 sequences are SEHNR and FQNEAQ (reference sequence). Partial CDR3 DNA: TGTGCCAGCAGCTTATCAAAGGGTCCAGATACC. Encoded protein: CASSLSKGPDT. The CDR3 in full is CASSLSKGPDTQYF.

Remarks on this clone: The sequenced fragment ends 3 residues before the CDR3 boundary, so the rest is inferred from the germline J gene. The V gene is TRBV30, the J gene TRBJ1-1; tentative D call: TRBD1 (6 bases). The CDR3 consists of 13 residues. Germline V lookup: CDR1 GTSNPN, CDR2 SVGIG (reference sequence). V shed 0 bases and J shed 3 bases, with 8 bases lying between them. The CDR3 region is CAWSVDRHTEAFF. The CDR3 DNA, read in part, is TGTGCCTGGAGTGTTGACAGGCACACTGAA.

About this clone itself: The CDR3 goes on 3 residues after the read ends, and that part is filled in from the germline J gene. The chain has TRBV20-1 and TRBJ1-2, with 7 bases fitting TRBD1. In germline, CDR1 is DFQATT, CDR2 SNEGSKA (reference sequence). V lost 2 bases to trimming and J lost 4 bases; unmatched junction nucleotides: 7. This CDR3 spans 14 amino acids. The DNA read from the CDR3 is TGCAGTGCTAGATCATTACAGGGGTTCTATGGC. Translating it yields CSARSLQGFYG. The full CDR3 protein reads CSARSLQGFYGYTF.

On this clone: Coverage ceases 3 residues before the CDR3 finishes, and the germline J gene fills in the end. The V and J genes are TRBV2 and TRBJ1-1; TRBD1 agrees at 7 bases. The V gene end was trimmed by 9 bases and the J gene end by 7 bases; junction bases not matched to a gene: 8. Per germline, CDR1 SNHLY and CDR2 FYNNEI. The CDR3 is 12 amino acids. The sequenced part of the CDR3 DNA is TGTGCCAGTAAAACAGGGGTGGATGAA. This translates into CASKTGVDE. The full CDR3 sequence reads CASKTGVDEAFF.

The sequenced CDR3 bases are TGCGCCAGCAGTCAGTCAATATTAGGGGAGGGTGAA. Translated, it gives CASSQSILGEGE. The CDR3 in full is CASSQSILGEGEAFF. This chain joins TRBV23-1 and TRBJ1-1, with D possibly TRBD1 on 5 matching bases. The read halts 3 residues ahead of the CDR3 end, with the missing end drawn from the germline J gene. Being an ORF, TRBV23-1 has a function that is uncertain. CDR3 length: 15 amino acids. Trimming shortened V by 3 bases and J by 7 bases, and 18 bases separated the two germline ends.

The DNA read from the CDR3 is TGTGCCAGCATGACGGGACAGGGTTCGGGAGCGGGAAACGAG. As protein: CASMTGQGSGAGNE. The entire CDR3 reads CASMTGQGSGAGNEQYF. The chain joins TRBV2 to TRBJ2-7, with 9 bases that match TRBD1. The read comes to an end 3 residues before the CDR3 does, leaving the germline J gene to fill in the end. The germline CDR1 and CDR2 sequences are SNHLY and FYNNEI. The CDR3 has 17 amino acids. Trimming cost V 7 bases and J 5 bases; bases outside gene matches: 18. Supplemented by reference TRBV2 and TRBJ2-7, the full variable domain reads EPEVTQTPSHQVTQMGQEVILRCVPISNHLYFYWYRQILGQKVEFLVSFYNNEISEKSEIFDDQFSVERPDGSNFTLKIRSTKLEDSAMYFCASMTGQGSGAGNEQYFGPGTRLTVT.

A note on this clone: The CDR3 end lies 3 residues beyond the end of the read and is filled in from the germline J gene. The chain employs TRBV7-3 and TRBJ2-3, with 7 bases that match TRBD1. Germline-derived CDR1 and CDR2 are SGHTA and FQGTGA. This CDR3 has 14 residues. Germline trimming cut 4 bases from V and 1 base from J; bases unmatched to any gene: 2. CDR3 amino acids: CASSSGTGTDTQYF. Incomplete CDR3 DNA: TGTGCCAGCAGCTCCGGGACAGGCACAGATACG.

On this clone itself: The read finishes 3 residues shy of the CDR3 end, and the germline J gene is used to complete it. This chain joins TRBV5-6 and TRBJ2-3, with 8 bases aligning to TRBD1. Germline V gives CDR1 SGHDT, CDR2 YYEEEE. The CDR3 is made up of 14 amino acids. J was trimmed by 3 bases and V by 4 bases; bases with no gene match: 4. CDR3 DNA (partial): TGTGCCAGCAGCCCGAGGACAGGGACAGATACG. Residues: CASSPRTGTDT. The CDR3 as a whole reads CASSPRTGTDTQYF.

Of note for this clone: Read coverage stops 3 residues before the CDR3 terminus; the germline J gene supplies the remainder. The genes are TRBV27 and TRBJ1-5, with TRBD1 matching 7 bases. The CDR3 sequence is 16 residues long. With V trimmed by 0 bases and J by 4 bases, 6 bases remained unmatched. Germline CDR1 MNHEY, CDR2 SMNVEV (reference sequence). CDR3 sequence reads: CASSLSTQGKNQPQHF. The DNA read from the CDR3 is TGTGCCAGCAGTTTATCGACACAGGGGAAGAATCAGCCC.

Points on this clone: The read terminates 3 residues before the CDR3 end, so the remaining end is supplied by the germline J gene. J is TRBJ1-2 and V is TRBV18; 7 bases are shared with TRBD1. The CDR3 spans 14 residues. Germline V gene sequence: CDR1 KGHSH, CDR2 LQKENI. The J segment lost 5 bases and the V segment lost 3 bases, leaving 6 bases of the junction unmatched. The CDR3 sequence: CASSPGQAPYGYTF. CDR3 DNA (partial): TGTGCCAGCTCACCCGGACAGGCCCCTTATGGC.

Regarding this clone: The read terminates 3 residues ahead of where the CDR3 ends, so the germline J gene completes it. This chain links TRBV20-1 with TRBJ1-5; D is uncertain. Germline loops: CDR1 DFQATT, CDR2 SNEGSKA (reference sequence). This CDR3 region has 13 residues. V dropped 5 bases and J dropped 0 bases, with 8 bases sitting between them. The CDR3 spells CSARGPSNQPQHF. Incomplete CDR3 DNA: TGCAGTGCTCGCGGTCCTAGCAATCAGCCC.

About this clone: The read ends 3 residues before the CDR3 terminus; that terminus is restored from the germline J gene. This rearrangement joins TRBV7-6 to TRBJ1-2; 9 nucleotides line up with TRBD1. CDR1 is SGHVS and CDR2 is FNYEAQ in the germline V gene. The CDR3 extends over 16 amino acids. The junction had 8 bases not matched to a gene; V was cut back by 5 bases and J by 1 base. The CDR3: CASSMTGGLFNYGYTF. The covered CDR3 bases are TGTGCCAGCAGCATGACAGGGGGTTTATTTAACTATGGC.

CDR3 residues: CASSIIRGEASGYTF. CDR3 DNA, as far as it was read: TGTGCCAGTAGTATAATCAGGGGCGAGGCTAGCGGC. The chain carries TRBV19 and TRBJ1-2, with D perhaps TRBD1 (6 bases). With the read ending 3 residues before the CDR3 end, the germline J gene is used to fill in that end. CDR1 LNHDA and CDR2 SQIVND come from the germline V gene (reference sequence). CDR3 length: 15 residues.

Partial CDR3 DNA: TGTGCCAGTAGTATAGGTCAAGGGTGGTATGGC. Translated: CASSIGQGWYG. The entire CDR3 protein is CASSIGQGWYGYTF. This chain uses TRBV19 with TRBJ1-2, with D uncertain. The CDR3 end lies 3 residues beyond the end of the read and is filled in from the germline J gene. The CDR3 length is 14 residues. Trimming took off 1 base at V and 5 bases at J, with 11 bases between the two ends. Per germline, CDR1 LNHDA and CDR2 SQIVND (reference sequence).

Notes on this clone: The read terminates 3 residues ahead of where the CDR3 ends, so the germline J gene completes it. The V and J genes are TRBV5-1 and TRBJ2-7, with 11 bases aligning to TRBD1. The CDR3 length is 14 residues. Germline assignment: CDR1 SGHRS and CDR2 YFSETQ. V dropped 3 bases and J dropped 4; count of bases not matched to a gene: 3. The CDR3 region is CASSYGQGAYEQYF. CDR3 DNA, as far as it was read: TGCGCCAGCAGCTACGGACAGGGGGCTTACGAG.

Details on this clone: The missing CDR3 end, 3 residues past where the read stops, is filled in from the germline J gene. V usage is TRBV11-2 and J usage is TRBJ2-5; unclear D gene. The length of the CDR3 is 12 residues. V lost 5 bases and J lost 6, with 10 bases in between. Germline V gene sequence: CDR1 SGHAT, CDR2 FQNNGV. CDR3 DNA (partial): TGTGCCAGCAGCACTCCAACCCAGACC. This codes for CASSTPTQT. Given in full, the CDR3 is CASSTPTQTQYF.

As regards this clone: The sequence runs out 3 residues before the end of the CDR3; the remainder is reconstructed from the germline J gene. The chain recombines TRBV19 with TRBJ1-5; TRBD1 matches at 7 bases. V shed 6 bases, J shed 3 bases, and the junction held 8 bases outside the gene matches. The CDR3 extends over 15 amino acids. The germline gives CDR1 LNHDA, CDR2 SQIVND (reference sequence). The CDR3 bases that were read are TGTGCCAGTAGCTCGACAGGGTCCTTCAATCAGCCC. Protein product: CASSSTGSFNQP. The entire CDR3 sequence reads CASSSTGSFNQPQHF.

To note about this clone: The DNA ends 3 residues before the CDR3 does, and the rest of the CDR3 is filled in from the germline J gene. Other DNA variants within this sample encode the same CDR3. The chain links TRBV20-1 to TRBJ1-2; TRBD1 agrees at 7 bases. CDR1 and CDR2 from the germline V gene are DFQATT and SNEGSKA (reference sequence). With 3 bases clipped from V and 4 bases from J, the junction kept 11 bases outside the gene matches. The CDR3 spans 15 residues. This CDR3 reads CSASPTGTAPYGYTF. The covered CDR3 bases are TGCAGTGCTAGCCCCACCGGGACAGCACCCTATGGC.

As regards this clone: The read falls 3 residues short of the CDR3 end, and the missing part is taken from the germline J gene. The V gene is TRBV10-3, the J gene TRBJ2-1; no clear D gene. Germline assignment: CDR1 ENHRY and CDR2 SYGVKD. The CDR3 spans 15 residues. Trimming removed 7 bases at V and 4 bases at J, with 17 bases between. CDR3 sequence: CAIKNPQPSYNEQFF. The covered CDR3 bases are TGTGCCATCAAAAACCCACAACCCTCATACAATGAG.

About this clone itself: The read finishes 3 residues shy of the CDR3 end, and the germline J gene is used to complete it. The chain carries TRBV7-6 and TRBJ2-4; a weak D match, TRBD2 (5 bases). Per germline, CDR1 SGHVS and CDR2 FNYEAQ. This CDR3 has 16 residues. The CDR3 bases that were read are TGTGCCAGCAGCTTAGGGGCAGGACTTAGCAATCAGCCT. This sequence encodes CASSLGAGLSNQP. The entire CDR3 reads CASSLGAGLSNQPQYF.

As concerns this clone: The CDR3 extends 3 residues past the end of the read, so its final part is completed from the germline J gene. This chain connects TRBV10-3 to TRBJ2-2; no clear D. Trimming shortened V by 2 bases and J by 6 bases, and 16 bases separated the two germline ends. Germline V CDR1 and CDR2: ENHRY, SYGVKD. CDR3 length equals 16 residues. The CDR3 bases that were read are TGTGCCATCAGTGAGCTAGATTCGGTTTCAGCCGGGGAG. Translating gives CAISELDSVSAGE. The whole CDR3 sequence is CAISELDSVSAGELFF.

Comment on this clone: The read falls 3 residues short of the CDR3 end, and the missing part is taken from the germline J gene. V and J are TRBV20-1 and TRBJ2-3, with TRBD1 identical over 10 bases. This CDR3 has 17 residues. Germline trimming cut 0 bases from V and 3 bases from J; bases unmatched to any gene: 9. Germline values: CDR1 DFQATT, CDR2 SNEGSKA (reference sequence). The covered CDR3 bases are TGCAGTGCTAGAGAAGCTCGCGGACAGGGGGGGACAGATACG. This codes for CSAREARGQGGTDT. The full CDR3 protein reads CSAREARGQGGTDTQYF.

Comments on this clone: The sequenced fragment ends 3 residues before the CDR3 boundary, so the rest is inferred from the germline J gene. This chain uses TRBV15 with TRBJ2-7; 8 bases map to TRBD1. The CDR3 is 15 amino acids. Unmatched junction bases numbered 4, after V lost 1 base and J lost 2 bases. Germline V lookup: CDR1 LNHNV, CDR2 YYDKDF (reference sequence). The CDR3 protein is CATSRGTGSAYEQYF. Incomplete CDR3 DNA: TGTGCCACCAGCAGAGGGACAGGGTCGGCCTACGAG.